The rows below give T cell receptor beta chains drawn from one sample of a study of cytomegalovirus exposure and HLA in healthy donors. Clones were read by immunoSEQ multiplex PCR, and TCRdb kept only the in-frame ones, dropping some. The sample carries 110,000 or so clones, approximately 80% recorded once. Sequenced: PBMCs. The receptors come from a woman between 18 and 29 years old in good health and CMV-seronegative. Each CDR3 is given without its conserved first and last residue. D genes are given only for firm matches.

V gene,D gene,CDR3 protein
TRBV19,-,ASSIPRLSYNEQF
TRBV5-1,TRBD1,ASSLGGTGIRNSPLH
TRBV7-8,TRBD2,ASSLGLAGGPLNYEQY
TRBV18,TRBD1,ASSLGQLYQPQH
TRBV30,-,AWSKGGNNSPLH
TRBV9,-,ASSVEAGAFGTEAF
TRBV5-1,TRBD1,ASSLAATGGWNEQF
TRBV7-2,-,ASSLIPGNTEAF
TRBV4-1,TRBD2,ASSNSGGSHEQY
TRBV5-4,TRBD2,ASSLVGGAVTDTQY
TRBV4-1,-,ASSQDFPLLYGYT
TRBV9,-,ASSEGNTGEQY
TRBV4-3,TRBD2,ASSRDGGAYNEQF
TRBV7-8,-,ASSLAHRTFGNTIY
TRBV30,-,AWSVSQGDYGYT